The rows below give T cell receptor beta chains drawn from one sample of a study of CD8 T cells in Susac syndrome. TCRdb reprocessed the immunoSEQ multiplex PCR reads via MiXCR and lists one record per CDR3 protein. The sample has some 300,000 distinct CDR3 sequences, 65% to 90% seen once; the top ten hold roughly 0.22%. Sequenced input: CD8+ T cells from PBMCs. These receptor sequences come from a human donor with multiple sclerosis. Each CDR3 is given with its conserved first and last residue. D genes are given only for firm matches. Expanded clones are given a class, and other clones once, few, many or no size at all.

clone_size	cdr3_length	j_call	d_call	v_call	cdr3_nt	cdr3_aa
NA	16	TRBJ2-1	TRBD2	TRBV11-2	TGTGCCAGCAGGGGGAGAGGCGGGAGGGCCCTCGATGAGCAGTTCTTC	CASRGRGGRALDEQFF
NA	16	TRBJ2-1	TRBD2	TRBV27	TGTGCCAGCAGTCCCGGGACTAGCGGCAAGTACAATGAGCAGTTCTTC	CASSPGTSGKYNEQFF
NA	15	TRBJ1-1	TRBD1	TRBV7-9	TGTGCCAGCAGCCTCTGGACAGGCGGAGACACTGAAGCTTTCTTT	CASSLWTGGDTEAFF
once	14	TRBJ2-5	NA	TRBV20-1	TGCAGTGCTAGAGCCCCAGGGTGGCCGGAGACCCAGTACTTC	CSARAPGWPETQYF
few	11	TRBJ1-1	NA	TRBV5-4	TGTGCCAGCAGCAGAGGCACTGAAGCTTTCTTT	CASSRGTEAFF
NA	12	TRBJ2-7	NA	TRBV6-2/TRBV6-3	TGTGCCAGCACGGCGGAGGTCTACGAGCAGTACTTC	CASTAEVYEQYF
NA	14	TRBJ2-7	TRBD1	TRBV7-6	TGTGCCAGCAGCGGGAGGGGACAGGGGCGCGAGCAGTACTTC	CASSGRGQGREQYF
NA	16	TRBJ2-3	TRBD2	TRBV25-1	TGTGCCAGCCTATCAAATCTAGCGGGAGATGCATATACGCAGTATTTT	CASLSNLAGDAYTQYF
NA	15	TRBJ2-1	NA	TRBV9	TGTGCCAGCAGCCCTGTGGTGGACCTGCGGGCCGAGCAGTTCTTC	CASSPVVDLRAEQFF
NA	15	TRBJ1-2	NA	TRBV4-1	TGCGCCAGCAGCCAAGTGGGACCGCCTGGGGATGGCTACACCTTC	CASSQVGPPGDGYTF
NA	15	TRBJ2-7	TRBD2	TRBV3-1	TGTGCCAGCAGCCACCCTACTAGCGGGAGAAGCGAGCAGTACTTC	CASSHPTSGRSEQYF
NA	16	TRBJ2-5	NA	TRBV28	TGTGCCAGCAGTTACCTCCGGGACACAAGACAAGAGACCCAGTACTTC	CASSYLRDTRQETQYF
NA	14	TRBJ2-7	NA	TRBV18	TGTGCCAGCTCACCTAGACAGAGTCCCTACGAGCAGTACTTC	CASSPRQSPYEQYF
NA	17	TRBJ2-7	TRBD2	TRBV7-3	TGTGCCAGCAGCCTTACCCCCATAGCGGGAGGGATCCACGAGCAGTACTTC	CASSLTPIAGGIHEQYF
NA	17	TRBJ2-3	TRBD2	TRBV4-2	TGTGCCAGCAGCCAAGATCCACTAGCGGGGGTCACAGATACGCAGTATTTT	CASSQDPLAGVTDTQYF
NA	11	TRBJ2-3	NA	TRBV9	TGTGCCAGCAGCGTAGCGGATACGCAGTATTTT	CASSVADTQYF